The count of the clone carrying this TCR beta chain is one. Profiled with immunoSEQ multiplex PCR; TCRdb holds only in-frame clones, not every one. The sample holds hundreds of thousands of clones, 65% to 90% seen once. Trimming stripped 4 bases from V and 4 bases from J, with 22 bases between. This CDR3 spans 16 amino acids. Germline CDR1 GTSNPN, CDR2 SVGIG (reference sequence). The sample is drawn from a study of blood T cell repertoires in COVID-19. Looking at the study overall: The study drew acute and convalescent COVID-19 samples from the United States, Italy and Spain.

The specimen was peripheral blood. The rearrangement uses TRBV30 and TRBJ1-2; possible D gene TRBD1, 6 bases. The clonotype comes from a woman older than 75 with active or convalescent COVID-19. In DNA, the CDR3 is TGTGCCTGGATGCGATCTCGTACAGGGAGATCCTATGGCTACACCTTC. Its protein is CAWMRSRTGRSYGYTF.